This record concerns one T cell receptor (beta chain) sequence. Antigen specificity is unknown. Described time point: baseline, week 1 (first vaccination visit). Treatment specified: pre-vaccination baseline after standard-of-care therapy. Donors had new WHO grade 3 or 4 IDH1-mutant, ATRX-lost astrocytomas. CDR1 and CDR2 (germline): SEHNR, FQNEAQ (reference sequence). The CDR3 runs 15 residues. Between the trimmed V and J ends, which lost 0 bases and 5 bases, there was a span of 13 bases. The sample originates from a study of a mutant IDH1 vaccine in newly diagnosed glioma. Findings of the study overall: Immune responses arising from the vaccine appeared in approximately 93% of patients.

Assay: immunoSEQ multiplex PCR; the TCRdb copy retains only in-frame clones and omits some. The sample records around 89,000 clones, about four fifths being singletons. The clonotype comes from a woman between 50 and 59 years old with glioma. This chain links TRBV7-9 with TRBJ1-1, with D uncertain. The sample was PBMCs, taken from a glioma patient treated with radiotherapy, temozolomide or both. The CDR3 DNA reads as TGTGCCAGCAGCTTAGCGCAATATGGGAGAACTGAAGCTTTCTTT. Translating gives CASSLAQYGRTEAFF. Together with reference TRBV7-9 and TRBJ1-1, the CDR3 gives the full variable domain: DTGVSQNPRHKITKRGQNVTFRCDPISEHNRLYWYRQTLGQGPEFLTYFQNEAQLEKSRLLSDRFSAERPKGSFSTLEIQRTEQGDSAMYLCASSLAQYGRTEAFFGQGTRLTVV.